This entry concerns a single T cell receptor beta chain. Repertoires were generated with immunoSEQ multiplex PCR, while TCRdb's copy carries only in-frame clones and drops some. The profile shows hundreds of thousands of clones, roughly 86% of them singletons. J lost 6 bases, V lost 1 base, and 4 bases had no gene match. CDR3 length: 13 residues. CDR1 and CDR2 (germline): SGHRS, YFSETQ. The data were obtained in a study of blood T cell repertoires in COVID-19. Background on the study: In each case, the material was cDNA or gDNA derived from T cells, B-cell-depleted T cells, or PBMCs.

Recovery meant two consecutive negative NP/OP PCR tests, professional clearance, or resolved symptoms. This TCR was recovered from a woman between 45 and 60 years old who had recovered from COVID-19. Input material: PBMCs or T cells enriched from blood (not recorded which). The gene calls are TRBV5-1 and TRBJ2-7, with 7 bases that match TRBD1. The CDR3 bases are TGCGCCAGCAGCTTGAGGGGGCTCTCCGAGCAGTACTTC. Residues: CASSLRGLSEQYF. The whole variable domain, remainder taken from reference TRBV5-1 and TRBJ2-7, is KAGVTQTPRYLIKTRGQQVTLSCSPISGHRSVSWYQQTPGQGLQFLFEYFSETQRNKGNFPGRFSGRQFSNSRSEMNVSTLELGDSALYLCASSLRGLSEQYFGPGTRLTVT.